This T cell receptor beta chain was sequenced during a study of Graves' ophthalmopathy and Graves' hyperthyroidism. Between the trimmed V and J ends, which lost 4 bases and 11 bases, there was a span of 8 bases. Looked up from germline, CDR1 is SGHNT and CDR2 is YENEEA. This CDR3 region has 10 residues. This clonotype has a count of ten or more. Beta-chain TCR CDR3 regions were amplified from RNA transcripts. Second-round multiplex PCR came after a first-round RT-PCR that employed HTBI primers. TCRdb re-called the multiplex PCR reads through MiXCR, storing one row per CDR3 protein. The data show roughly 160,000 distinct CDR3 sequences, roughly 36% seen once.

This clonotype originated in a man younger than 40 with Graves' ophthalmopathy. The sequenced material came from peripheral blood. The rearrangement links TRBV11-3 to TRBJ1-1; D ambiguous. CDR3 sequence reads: CASSYNAAFF. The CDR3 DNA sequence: TGTGCCAGCAGCTACAACGCGGCTTTCTTT.